What follows describes a single TCR beta chain. The CDR3 is 17 amino acids. Germline lookup yields CDR1 SGHRS and CDR2 YFSETQ. V lost 4 bases and J lost 0, with 20 bases in between. This sample is part of a study of technical replicates of blood from several donors. Assay: immunoSEQ multiplex PCR; the TCRdb copy retains only in-frame clones and omits some. This table has some 98,000 clones, 90% to 97% appearing once. V and J are TRBV5-1 and TRBJ2-7; D perhaps matches TRBD2 (5 bases). Sequencing was performed on T cells isolated from PBMCs. This sequence originates from a human donor in good health. The CDR3 loop reads CASSRASPGTRSYEQYF. CDR3 DNA sequence: TGCGCCAGCAGCAGAGCATCCCCGGGAACCCGCTCCTACGAGCAGTACTTC.